The 19 T cell receptor beta chains below were found in one sample sequenced in a study of Ad26.COV2.S vaccination and SARS-CoV-2 variants. Treatment noted: roughly 20 received Ad26.COV2.S at low or high dose, single or two shots; several received placebo; per-sample allocation not given. After the first vaccine or placebo injection, samples were drawn on day 63. Measured with immunoSEQ multiplex PCR; TCRdb has only the in-frame clones, and not every one. The table lists about 420,000 clones, 88% of them singletons. The sample consisted of peripheral blood, taken in a trial of Ad26.COV2.S vaccine versus placebo. The receptors originated from a person between 18 and 65 years old who received the Ad26.COV2.S COVID-19 vaccine or a placebo.

This clone was seen a single time. The chain has TRBV7-9 and TRBJ2-1; D is unclear. This CDR3 has 12 residues. The germline CDR1 and CDR2 sequences are SEHNR and FQNEAQ (reference sequence). The V end was cut by 7 bases, the J end by 7 bases, with 11 bases between. The CDR3 region has the DNA TGTGCCAGCACCCTGCTTAAGAATGAGCAGTTCTTC. It encodes CASTLLKNEQFF.

The rearrangement joins TRBV4-3 to TRBJ1-2, with a tentative D call TRBD1 (6 bases). Trimming pared 1 base from V and 8 bases from J, leaving 17 bases between. Germline CDR1 reads LGHNA; CDR2 reads YSLEER. The CDR3 loop spans 15 amino acids. The CDR3 loop is CASSQVGGGTGGYTF. CDR3 nucleotides: TGCGCCAGCAGCCAAGTGGGGGGGGGCACAGGCGGCTACACCTTC.

Note on this clone: A much larger clone sits a single nucleotide away, making a read error possible. The same CDR3 can be traced to other DNA sequences in this sample. The rearrangement links TRBV12-3 or TRBV12-4 to TRBJ2-5; unclear D gene. The V and J ends lost 2 bases and 4 bases respectively, with 2 bases between them. CDR3 length equals 11 residues. The CDR3 here is CASSLTETQYF. Here the CDR3 DNA reads TGTGCCAGCAGTTTAACAGAGACCCAGTACTTC.

This clone was seen a single time. The chain has TRBV19 and TRBJ2-3; 11 bases map to TRBD2. Germline V gene sequence: CDR1 LNHDA, CDR2 SQIVND (reference sequence). CDR3 length equals 14 residues. Trimming took 6 bases from V and 6 from J; bases not matched to a gene: 5. CDR3 sequence reads: CASRPSGGWDTQYF. CDR3 nucleotides: TGTGCCAGTAGACCTAGCGGGGGGTGGGATACGCAGTATTTT. Supplemented by reference TRBV19 and TRBJ2-3, the full variable domain reads DGGITQSPKYLFRKEGQNVTLSCEQNLNHDAMYWYRQDPGQGLRLIYYSQIVNDFQKGDIAEGYSVSREKKESFPLTVTSAQKNPTAFYLCASRPSGGWDTQYFGPGTRLTVL.

V gene TRBV10-1 combines with J gene TRBJ1-2; D is uncertain. The CDR3 sequence is 12 residues long. CDR1 is WNHNN, CDR2 SYGVQD, per germline (reference sequence). V lost 2 bases and J 5 bases, leaving 6 bases between the germline ends. CDR3 sequence (DNA): TGCGCCAGCAGTGAGATGATATATGGCTACACCTTC. It codes for CASSEMIYGYTF.

The chain uses TRBV4-1 and TRBJ1-5; D is perhaps TRBD1 (6 bases). Germline loops: CDR1 MGHRA, CDR2 YSYEKL. The CDR3 loop spans 18 amino acids. Trimming pared 1 base from V and 7 bases from J, leaving 23 bases between. CDR3 protein: CASSQAQGGGGGGQPQHF. The CDR3 nucleotides read TGCGCCAGCAGCCAAGCCCAGGGAGGGGGGGGCGGTGGACAGCCCCAGCATTTT.

The V and J genes are TRBV6-1 and TRBJ1-2; TRBD1 might be the D (5 bases). The CDR3 consists of 13 residues. CDR1 is MNHNS and CDR2 is SASEGT in the germline V gene. V gave up 3 bases and J gave up 8 bases, with 13 bases separating them. CDR3 region: CASSDRAFQGYTF. In DNA form, the CDR3 reads TGTGCCAGCAGTGACAGGGCCTTTCAGGGCTACACCTTC.

In nucleotides, the CDR3 is TGTGCCAGCAGTTCAACAGGGGACCTAAGTGGTAATGAAAAACTGTTTTTT. As protein: CASSSTGDLSGNEKLFF. The chain couples TRBV28 to TRBJ1-4; 7 bases are shared with TRBD1. The germline V gene encodes CDR1 MDHEN and CDR2 SYDVKM. Trimming took 4 bases from V and 4 from J; bases not matched to a gene: 12. The CDR3 loop spans 17 amino acids.

The chain couples TRBV3-1 (or the pseudogene TRBV3-2) to TRBJ1-2, with D hard to call. In germline, CDR1 is LGHDT, CDR2 YNNKEL (reference sequence). The CDR3 loop spans 14 amino acids. V gave up 2 bases and J gave up 4 bases, with 11 bases separating them. The CDR3 nucleotides are TGTGCCAGCAGCCAACAGCAGACTTTCTATGGCTACACCTTC. Protein product: CASSQQQTFYGYTF.

The chain has TRBV29-1 and TRBJ2-7; D unresolved. The germline V gene encodes CDR1 SQVTM and CDR2 ANQGSEA. CDR3 length equals 13 residues. V was trimmed by 4 bases and J by 0 bases, leaving 10 bases between them. The CDR3 DNA follows: TGCAGCGTTGGCCCGGAGAGCTCCTACGAGCAGTACTTC. Its translation is CSVGPESSYEQYF.

The chain links TRBV24-1 to TRBJ2-1; D gene ambiguous. Germline V gene lookup returns CDR1 KGHDR and CDR2 SFDVKD. The CDR3 has 17 amino acids. V lost 3 bases and J lost 1, with 15 bases in between. The CDR3 here is CATSDRAGRKSYNEQFF. The CDR3 nucleotides are TGTGCCACCAGTGATAGAGCCGGACGGAAGTCCTACAATGAGCAGTTCTTC.

This sequence joins TRBV7-2 and TRBJ2-6, with TRBD2 as a possible D gene (6 bases). The V gene's germline CDR1 is SGHTA and CDR2 FQGNSA. Trimming pared 3 bases from V and 0 bases from J, leaving 9 bases between. There are 16 residues in the CDR3. The CDR3 nucleotides read TGTGCCAGCAGCTTCGGGCGGGGCTCTGGGGCCAACGTCCTGACTTTC. Residues: CASSFGRGSGANVLTF.

This clone was seen more than once but under ten times. This chain uses TRBV7-9 with TRBJ1-1; 7 bases are a match to TRBD1. Germline CDR1 is SEHNR and CDR2 is FQNEAQ (reference sequence). Losses at the gene ends were 6 bases for V and 1 base for J; bases not matched to a gene: 5. The CDR3 runs to 14 residues. This CDR3 is CASRSGQRNTEAFF. The CDR3 DNA reads TGTGCCAGCAGGTCGGGACAGAGGAACACTGAAGCTTTCTTT.

The genes are TRBV27 and TRBJ2-5; 12 bases line up with TRBD2. CDR3 length: 19 residues. Germline assignment: CDR1 MNHEY and CDR2 SMNVEV (reference sequence). V lost 4 bases to trimming and J lost 1 base; unmatched junction nucleotides: 13. Here the CDR3 reads CASSSARRTSGILQETQYF. Written as DNA, the CDR3 is TGTGCCAGCAGTTCCGCTAGAAGGACTAGCGGGATCCTCCAAGAGACCCAGTACTTC.

A single count supports this clone. The chain recombines TRBV5-8 with TRBJ1-5, with TRBD1 matching 9 bases. This CDR3 comprises 15 residues. V shed 3 bases, J shed 2 bases, and the junction held 3 bases outside the gene matches. Looked up from germline, CDR1 is SGHTS and CDR2 is YDEGEE. The CDR3 coding sequence is TGTGCCAGCAGCTACAGGGGGCTGGGCAATCAGCCCCAGCATTTT. It specifies CASSYRGLGNQPQHF.

This chain joins TRBV7-2 and TRBJ1-4; 9 nucleotides agree with TRBD1. Germline CDR1 reads SGHTA; CDR2 reads FQGNSA. There are 16 residues in the CDR3. V shed 0 bases and J 7 bases; nucleotides not matched to a gene: 6. This chain's CDR3 is CASSLATTGGGEKLFF. The CDR3 nucleotides read TGTGCCAGCAGCTTAGCAACGACAGGGGGGGGTGAAAAACTGTTTTTT.

This chain connects TRBV5-1 to TRBJ2-5; either TRBD1 or TRBD2 may fit D (6 bases each). CDR1 and CDR2 from the germline V gene are SGHRS and YFSETQ. This CDR3 contains 13 residues. V was clipped by 6 bases and J by 1 base, with 10 bases between them. CDR3 sequence (DNA): TGCGCCAGCAACCCGGGGGCCCAAGAGACCCAGTACTTC. This translates into CASNPGAQETQYF.

J is TRBJ1-4 and V is TRBV5-1, with D unresolved. Trimming stripped 2 bases from V and 7 bases from J, with 9 bases between. The CDR3 extends over 13 amino acids. The germline V gene has CDR1 SGHRS and CDR2 YFSETQ. The CDR3 DNA reads TGCGCCAGCAGCTTACCCGGCGGTGAAAAACTGTTTTTT. This gives the protein CASSLPGGEKLFF.

The rearrangement links TRBV28 to TRBJ2-5; D unclear. With 7 bases removed from V and 5 bases from J, the gap between germline ends came to 14 bases. Germline values: CDR1 MDHEN, CDR2 SYDVKM. This CDR3 is 13 amino acids long. CDR3 nucleotides: TGTGCCAGCACGGTGGAGTTTAAGGAGACCCAGTACTTC. Translated: CASTVEFKETQYF.